This TCR beta chain is drawn from a study of technical replicates of blood from a handful of donors. TCRdb's table, derived via immunoSEQ multiplex PCR, lists solely in-frame clones and lacks some. The table records 70,000 to 95,000 clones, 95% of them present only once. This sequence was found in a human donor in good health. The sequenced sample consisted of T cells isolated from PBMCs.

This CDR3 reads CASSGIGESSKYF. In DNA, the CDR3 is TGTGCCAGCAGTGGAATAGGGGAAAGCTCGAAGTACTTC. This sequence joins TRBV2 and TRBJ2-7, with D possibly TRBD1 on 5 matching bases. The CDR3 loop spans 13 amino acids. The germline V and J ends were trimmed by 4 bases and 11 bases, with 18 bases remaining between them. Germline loops: CDR1 SNHLY, CDR2 FYNNEI.